These 8 T cell receptor beta chains originate from one sample sequenced in a study of blood T cell repertoires in COVID-19. The repertoire was sequenced with immunoSEQ multiplex PCR; TCRdb's copy has only in-frame clones and lacks some. The repertoire holds more than 110,000 clones, with roughly four fifths as singletons. Sequenced: peripheral blood. These receptors were collected from a woman aged 80 or older with acute or convalescent COVID-19.

The V call is TRBV29-1, the J call TRBJ2-7; possibly TRBD1 for D (6 bases). Germline assignment: CDR1 SQVTM and CDR2 ANQGSEA. The length of the CDR3 is 13 residues. Trimming shortened V by 5 bases and J by 1 base, and 12 bases separated the two germline ends. The CDR3 spells CSVWLGASYEQYF. CDR3 nucleotide sequence: TGCAGCGTTTGGTTGGGGGCGTCCTACGAGCAGTACTTC.

V gene TRBV5-1 combines with J gene TRBJ2-2, with TRBD1 matching 7 bases. Germline V lookup: CDR1 SGHRS, CDR2 YFSETQ. Trimming removed 3 bases from V and 5 bases from J; junction bases left unmatched: 10. CDR3 length: 16 amino acids. CDR3 coding DNA: TGCGCCAGCAGCTGGATAGGACAGGCCATTACCGGGGAGCTGTTTTTT. Translated, it gives CASSWIGQAITGELFF.

The rearrangement uses TRBV7-9 and TRBJ1-2; 8 nucleotides align to TRBD1. This CDR3 spans 14 amino acids. J lost 3 bases, V lost 3 bases, and 3 bases had no gene match. CDR1 and CDR2 from the germline V gene are SEHNR and FQNEAQ (reference sequence). In nucleotides, the CDR3 is TGTGCCAGCAGCTTGCCGACAGGGGACTATGGCTACACCTTC. It yields the protein CASSLPTGDYGYTF.

The gene calls are TRBV2 and TRBJ2-3, with 9 bases identical to TRBD2. Looked up from germline, CDR1 is SNHLY and CDR2 is FYNNEI. Trimming removed 2 bases from V and 3 bases from J; junction bases left unmatched: 6. The length of the CDR3 is 16 residues. As DNA, the CDR3 is TGTGCCAGCAGTGAAAATCGAGCGGGGGGAACAGATACGCAGTATTTT. Translating it yields CASSENRAGGTDTQYF.

The chain has TRBV18 and TRBJ1-2; perhaps TRBD1 as D (6 bases). CDR3 size: 16 residues. V lost 3 bases and J lost 6, with 20 bases in between. Germline loops: CDR1 KGHSH, CDR2 LQKENI. The CDR3 protein is CASSPQSADSGNGYTF. CDR3 sequence (DNA): TGTGCCAGCTCACCCCAGTCGGCGGACAGTGGCAATGGCTACACCTTC.

This chain links TRBV5-1 with TRBJ2-5, with D unresolved. This CDR3 has 13 residues. Germline CDR1 reads SGHRS; CDR2 reads YFSETQ. V was cut by 0 bases and J by 2 bases, with 5 bases left in between. CDR3 region: CASSLARQETQYF. The CDR3 region has the DNA TGCGCCAGCAGCTTGGCTCGGCAAGAGACCCAGTACTTC.

This clone was seen a few times. The chain employs TRBV5-6 and TRBJ1-6, with no clear D. CDR1 SGHDT and CDR2 YYEEEE come from the germline V gene. The CDR3 length is 17 residues. Between the trimmed V and J ends, which lost 0 bases and 0 bases, there was a span of 10 bases. The chain's CDR3 is CASSLEVGSSYNSPLHF. The CDR3 nucleotides are TGTGCCAGCAGCTTGGAGGTGGGGAGCTCCTATAATTCACCCCTCCACTTT.

The genes are TRBV19 and TRBJ1-5; D uncertain. Trimming pared 1 base from V and 5 bases from J, leaving 6 bases between. Germline CDR1 and CDR2: LNHDA and SQIVND (reference sequence). The CDR3 contains 13 residues. The CDR3 protein is CASSIVSHQPQHF. The CDR3 DNA reads TGTGCCAGTAGTATAGTCAGTCATCAGCCCCAGCATTTT.